The 21 T cell receptor beta chains in this list originate from one sample, sequenced in a study of CD8+CD57+ T cells in acquired aplastic anemia. Patients chosen for sequencing had shown CD8+CD57+ cell expansion by flow cytometry. Profiling that covered TCR beta VDJ and CDR3 relied on genomic DNA as its template. TCRdb fed the reads into MiXCR, producing one record per CDR3 protein. The table lists about 180,000 distinct CDR3 sequences, about three fifths of them singletons. Sequencing input: sorted CD4+, CD8+, or CD8+CD57+ T cells (not recorded which) from PBMCs. Every receptor here comes from a human donor with aplastic anemia.

The chain couples TRBV3-1 to TRBJ2-3; possible D gene TRBD1, 5 bases. The CDR3 length is 16 residues. CDR1 is LGHDT and CDR2 is YNNKEL in the germline V gene (reference sequence). Trimming shortened V by 5 bases and J by 0 bases, and 15 bases separated the two germline ends. DNA for the CDR3: TGTGCCAGCAGCTCCTCCAGGGCGGCTAGCACAGATACGCAGTATTTT. It translates to CASSSSRAASTDTQYF.

The rearrangement uses TRBV20-1 and TRBJ2-1; D is possibly TRBD2 (6 bases). V gave up 6 bases and J gave up 5 bases, with 11 bases separating them. The CDR3 spans 12 residues. The germline V gene encodes CDR1 DFQATT and CDR2 SNEGSKA (reference sequence). For the CDR3, the DNA is TGCAGTGCGCGGGGACCAGACAATGAGCAGTTCTTC. Translation gives CSARGPDNEQFF.

A remark on this clonotype: Compared with germline, one end of the junction differs, possibly owing to a read error. The chain recombines TRBV7-7 with TRBJ2-7; perhaps TRBD1 as D (7 bases). The germline CDR1 and CDR2 sequences are SSHAT and FNYEAQ (reference sequence). This CDR3 is built from 13 residues. CDR3 region: CASSPTGRGEQYF. In nucleotides, the CDR3 is TGTGCTAGCAGCCCGACAGGGCGGGGCGAGCAGTACTTC.

This chain connects TRBV7-9 to TRBJ1-1, with D unresolved. V shed 1 base and J shed 8 bases, with 11 bases lying between them. The CDR3 contains 13 residues. Germline CDR1 is SEHNR and CDR2 is FQNEAQ (reference sequence). The CDR3 DNA is TGTGCCAGCAGCTTAGAGAGCCAGCCAGAAGCTTTCTTT. Translation: CASSLESQPEAFF.

The chain links TRBV29-1 to TRBJ2-5, with 8 bases fitting TRBD1. CDR3 length: 13 amino acids. With 6 bases clipped from V and 5 bases from J, the junction kept 8 bases outside the gene matches. Germline V gene data show CDR1 as SQVTM and CDR2 as ANQGSEA. The CDR3 DNA sequence: TGCAGCGTCCCCCAGGGGGCCGGGGAGACCCAGTACTTC. It yields the protein CSVPQGAGETQYF.

The J gene is TRBJ1-1, the V gene TRBV10-3, with 8 bases that match TRBD1. The CDR3 consists of 13 residues. Trimming cost V 10 bases and J 1 base; bases outside gene matches: 5. Germline loops: CDR1 ENHRY, CDR2 SYGVKD. Written as DNA, the CDR3 is TGTGCCACCCAAGGACAGGGGAACACTGAAGCTTTCTTT. This sequence encodes CATQGQGNTEAFF.

This clonotype was observed at least ten times. The chain has TRBV5-1 and TRBJ2-7, with D tentatively TRBD1 (6 bases). The V end was cut by 4 bases, the J end by 3 bases, with 8 bases between. The CDR3 totals 12 residues. CDR1 and CDR2 (germline): SGHRS, YFSETQ. CDR3 sequence reads: CASSKDSYEQYF. The CDR3 DNA reads TGCGCCAGCAGCAAGGACAGCTACGAGCAGTACTTC.

The V and J genes are TRBV15 and TRBJ2-7; TRBD2 matches at 7 bases. The J segment lost 2 bases and the V segment lost 0 bases, leaving 4 bases of the junction unmatched. In germline, CDR1 is LNHNV, CDR2 YYDKDF (reference sequence). The CDR3 consists of 15 residues. In DNA, the CDR3 is TGTGCCACCAGCAGAGAGGCGACTAGCCCCTACGAGCAGTACTTC. Translating it yields CATSREATSPYEQYF.

This clonotype was recorded many times. The genes are TRBV5-5 and TRBJ1-4, with a possible D match to TRBD1 (6 bases). Looked up from germline, CDR1 is SGHKS and CDR2 is YYEKEE (reference sequence). The CDR3 is 18 amino acids. V was trimmed by 5 bases and J by 5 bases, leaving 25 bases between them. The CDR3: CASSPEGGTQMPNEKLFF. In nucleotides, the CDR3 is TGTGCCAGCAGTCCGGAAGGGGGTACTCAAATGCCCAATGAAAAACTGTTTTTT.

The chain joins TRBV7-2 to TRBJ2-3, with D hard to call. The ends were cut back, 1 base at V and 9 bases at J, with 14 bases in the middle. In germline, CDR1 is SGHTA, CDR2 FQGNSA. This CDR3 contains 14 residues. In DNA form, the CDR3 reads TGTGCCAGCAGCTTAGGCACAGTACGAGACACGCAGTATTTT. Translating it yields CASSLGTVRDTQYF.

The J gene is TRBJ2-6, the V gene TRBV20-1; D is unclear. Germline V gene lookup returns CDR1 DFQATT and CDR2 SNEGSKA (reference sequence). V lost 3 bases and J lost 0, with 12 bases in between. This CDR3 spans 16 amino acids. The CDR3 loop reads CSASSSSLSGANVLTF. Here the CDR3 DNA reads TGCAGTGCTAGCTCCAGTTCCCTCTCTGGGGCCAACGTCCTGACTTTC.

The chain links TRBV29-1 to TRBJ2-5; D possibly matches TRBD1 or TRBD2 (6 bases each). CDR1 is SQVTM and CDR2 is ANQGSEA in the germline V gene. The CDR3 spans 13 residues. V gave up 6 bases and J gave up 2 bases, with 13 bases separating them. The CDR3 nucleotides are TGCAGCGTCCCTAAAGGGGGGCAAGAGACCCAGTACTTC. Its translation: CSVPKGGQETQYF.

The J gene is TRBJ1-2, the V gene TRBV5-4; no reliable D call. Trimming removed 10 bases at V and 6 bases at J, with 16 bases between. From germline, CDR1 is SGHNT and CDR2 YYREEE (reference sequence). The CDR3 is 12 residues long. The CDR3 sequence: CAYGEGSDGYTF. The CDR3 DNA sequence: TGTGCCTACGGGGAGGGCTCCGATGGCTACACCTTC. The full variable domain, rest sourced from reference TRBV5-4 and TRBJ1-2, is ETGVTQSPTHLIKTRGQQVTLRCSSQSGHNTVSWYQQALGQGPQFIFQYYREEENGRGNFPPRFSGLQFPNYSSELNVNALELDDSALYLCAYGEGSDGYTFGSGTRLTVV.

The table lists this clonotype with many counts. The chain links TRBV6-5 to TRBJ1-2, with TRBD1 identical over 7 bases. Germline loops: CDR1 MNHEY, CDR2 SVGAGI. The CDR3 length is 15 residues. The ends lost 6 bases at V and 8 bases at J; junction bases unmatched: 15. For the CDR3, the DNA is TGTGCCAGCAGGTCCCCGGGTGGACAGGCTCGGGGCTACACCTTC. This sequence encodes CASRSPGGQARGYTF.

CDR3 in amino acids: CASSDTGTGANVLTF. In nucleotides, the CDR3 is TGTGCCAGCAGTGACACCGGGACTGGGGCCAACGTCCTGACTTTC. The J gene is TRBJ2-6, the V gene TRBV6-4; perhaps TRBD2 as D (5 bases). V was cut by 2 bases and J by 2 bases, with 7 bases left in between. The CDR3 contains 15 residues. CDR1 is MRHNA, CDR2 SNTAGT, per germline.

V gene TRBV5-1 combines with J gene TRBJ1-3, with D perhaps matching TRBD1 (6 bases). The germline V gene encodes CDR1 SGHRS and CDR2 YFSETQ. V was cut by 4 bases and J by 1 base, with 15 bases left in between. The CDR3 runs 16 residues. DNA for the CDR3: TGCGCCAGCAGCGAAAAACAGGGAACATCTGGAAACACCATATATTTT. Its protein product is CASSEKQGTSGNTIYF.

This clonotype was picked up many times. The J gene is TRBJ2-7, the V gene TRBV20-1; 8 bases agree with TRBD1. Looked up from germline, CDR1 is DFQATT and CDR2 is SNEGSKA (reference sequence). The trim removed 5 bases at V and 4 bases at J, leaving 7 bases unmatched. This CDR3 region has 13 residues. The CDR3 bases are TGCAGTGCTCGGGACAGGAGACTGTACGAGCAGTACTTC. This encodes CSARDRRLYEQYF.

The chain recombines TRBV24-1 with TRBJ2-7; 11 nucleotides agree with TRBD1. In germline, CDR1 is KGHDR, CDR2 SFDVKD. The CDR3 has 18 residues. With 7 bases clipped from V and 5 bases from J, the junction kept 18 bases outside the gene matches. The CDR3 sequence is CATSEGPTTRDRGDEQYF. The CDR3 DNA sequence: TGTGCCACCAGCGAAGGACCCACGACCCGGGACAGGGGGGACGAGCAGTACTTC.

The rearrangement joins TRBV7-2 to TRBJ2-7; D gene unclear. Trimming cost V 8 bases and J 3 bases, with 14 bases left between them. The CDR3 contains 13 residues. Germline CDR1 and CDR2: SGHTA and FQGNSA. The CDR3 sequence: CASGGPRLYEQYF. In DNA, the CDR3 is TGTGCCAGCGGTGGGCCGCGACTCTACGAGCAGTACTTC.

This clonotype has at least ten counts. The V and J genes are TRBV9 and TRBJ1-1; no clear D gene. Deletions cut 3 bases from V and 1 base from J, with 16 bases between. The CDR3 is made up of 16 amino acids. Germline V gene sequence: CDR1 SGDLS, CDR2 YYNGEE. The CDR3, as DNA: TGTGCCAGCAGCGCCACATACCGCCGGGGGAACACTGAAGCTTTCTTT. Translated, it gives CASSATYRRGNTEAFF.

This clonotype was recorded at least ten times. V usage is TRBV19 and J usage is TRBJ2-7; 9 bases fit TRBD1. CDR3 length: 15 residues. In germline, CDR1 is LNHDA, CDR2 SQIVND (reference sequence). Unmatched junction bases numbered 8, after V lost 5 bases and J lost 3 bases. The CDR3 loop is CASSPRDRDYYEQYF. CDR3 bases: TGTGCCAGTAGTCCCCGGGACAGGGACTACTACGAGCAGTACTTC.